The clone carrying this TCR beta chain was counted ten times or more. Exclusion of patients followed from uncontrolled infection, other autoimmune disease, pregnancy or lactation. Any symptoms of ophthalmopathy came after the first hyperthyroidism diagnosis, from which the blood sample dates. PBMCs were sourced from around 10 ml fresh peripheral blood. This sample was taken from a study of T cells in Graves' hyperthyroidism and ophthalmopathy. The CDR3 consists of 16 residues. J lost 2 bases, V lost 6 bases, and 9 bases had no gene match. RNA transcripts gave rise to amplified TCR beta CDR3 regions. The HTBI primer set drove a first-round RT-PCR of the TCR CDR3. MiXCR, run by TCRdb on the multiplex PCR reads, gives a single entry per CDR3 protein. This sample yields under 750,000 distinct CDR3 sequences, of which over 15% are seen a single time; about a sixth belongs to the top ten.

Sequenced sample: blood. This rearrangement joins TRBV12-3 or TRBV12-4 to TRBJ2-3, with 9 bases lining up with TRBD2. The sequence was obtained from a woman aged 45-59 years with Graves' hyperthyroidism that later progressed to Graves' ophthalmopathy. CDR3 residues: CASSLGRGGDTDTQYF. In DNA, the CDR3 is TGTGCCAGCAGCCTTGGGCGGGGGGGTGACACAGATACGCAGTATTTT.